This T cell receptor beta chain was sequenced in a study of cytomegalovirus exposure and HLA in healthy donors. The PCR employed 60 Vbeta primers together with 13 Jbeta primers. Here immunoSEQ multiplex PCR was the method, and the copy in TCRdb shows in-frame clones only, minus some. The sample shows just over 200,000 clones, approximately 70% of them seen only once. Between the trimmed V and J ends, which lost 4 bases and 8 bases, there was a span of 11 bases. The CDR3 runs to 12 residues. Germline V gene lookup returns CDR1 MDHEN and CDR2 SYDVKM. The material sequenced was PBMCs. The receptor's source is a man aged 35 to 55 in good health and CMV-seropositive. V gene TRBV28 combines with J gene TRBJ1-2; D is undetermined. CDR3 sequence: CASSSRSLGYTF. The CDR3 nucleotides read TGTGCCAGCAGTTCCCGGAGCTTGGGCTACACCTTC.